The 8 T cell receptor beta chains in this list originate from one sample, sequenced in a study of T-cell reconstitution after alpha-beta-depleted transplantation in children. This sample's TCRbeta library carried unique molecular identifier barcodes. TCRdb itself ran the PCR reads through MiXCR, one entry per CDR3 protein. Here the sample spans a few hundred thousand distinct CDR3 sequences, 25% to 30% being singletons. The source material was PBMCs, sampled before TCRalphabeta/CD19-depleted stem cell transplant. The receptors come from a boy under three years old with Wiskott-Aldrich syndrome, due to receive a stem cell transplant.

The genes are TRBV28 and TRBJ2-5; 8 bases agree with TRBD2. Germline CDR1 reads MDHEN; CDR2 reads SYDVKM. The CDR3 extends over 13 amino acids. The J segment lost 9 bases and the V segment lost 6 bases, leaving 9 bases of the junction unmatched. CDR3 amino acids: CASSQLAVRAQYF. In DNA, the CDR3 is TGTGCCAGCAGCCAACTAGCGGTCAGGGCCCAGTACTTC.

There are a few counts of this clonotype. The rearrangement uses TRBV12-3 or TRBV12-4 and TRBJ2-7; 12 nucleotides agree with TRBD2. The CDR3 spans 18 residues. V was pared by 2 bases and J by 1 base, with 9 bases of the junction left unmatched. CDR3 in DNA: TGTGCCAGCAGTTTATGGACTAGCGGGGAGCCTCTATCCTACGAGCAGTACTTC. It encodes CASSLWTSGEPLSYEQYF.

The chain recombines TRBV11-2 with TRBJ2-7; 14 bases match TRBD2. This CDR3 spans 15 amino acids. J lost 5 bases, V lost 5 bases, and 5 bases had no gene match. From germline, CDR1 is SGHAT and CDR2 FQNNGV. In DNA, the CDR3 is TGTGCCAGCAGCAAGGGACTAGCGGGAGTAAACGAGCAGTACTTC. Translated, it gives CASSKGLAGVNEQYF.

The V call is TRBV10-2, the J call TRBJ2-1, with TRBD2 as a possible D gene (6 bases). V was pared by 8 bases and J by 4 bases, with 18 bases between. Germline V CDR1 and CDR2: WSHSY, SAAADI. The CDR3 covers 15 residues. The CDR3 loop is CASRGISGGYNEQFF. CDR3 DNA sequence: TGCGCCAGCCGGGGCATTAGCGGAGGTTACAATGAGCAGTTCTTC.

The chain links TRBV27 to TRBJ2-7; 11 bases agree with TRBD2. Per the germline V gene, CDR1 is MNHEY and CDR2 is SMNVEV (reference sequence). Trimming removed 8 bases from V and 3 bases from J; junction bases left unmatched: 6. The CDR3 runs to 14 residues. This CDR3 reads CASARLAGNYEQYF. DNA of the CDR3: TGTGCCAGCGCCCGACTAGCGGGGAACTACGAGCAGTACTTC.

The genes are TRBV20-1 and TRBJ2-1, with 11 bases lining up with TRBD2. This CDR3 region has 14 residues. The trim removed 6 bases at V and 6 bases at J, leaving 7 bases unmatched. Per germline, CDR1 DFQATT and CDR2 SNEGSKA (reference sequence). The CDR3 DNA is TGCAGTGCCAGTAGCGGGAGGGAACCCAATGAGCAGTTCTTC. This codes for CSASSGREPNEQFF.

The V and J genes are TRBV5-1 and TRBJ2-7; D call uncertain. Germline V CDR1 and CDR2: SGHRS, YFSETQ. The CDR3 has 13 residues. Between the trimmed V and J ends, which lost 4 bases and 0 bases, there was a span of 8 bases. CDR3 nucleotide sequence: TGCGCCAGCAGCCAGGCCGGCTCCTACGAGCAGTACTTC. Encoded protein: CASSQAGSYEQYF.

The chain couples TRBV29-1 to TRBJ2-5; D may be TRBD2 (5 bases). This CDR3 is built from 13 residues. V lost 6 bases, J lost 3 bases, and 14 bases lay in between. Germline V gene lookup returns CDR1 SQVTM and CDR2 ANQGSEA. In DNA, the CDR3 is TGCAGCGTGGCCCTCAGGACTGAAGAGACCCAGTACTTC. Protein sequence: CSVALRTEETQYF.